The clone carrying this T cell receptor (beta chain) was picked up one time. The J segment lost 0 bases and the V segment lost 4 bases, leaving 5 bases of the junction unmatched. This CDR3 has 16 amino acids. The V gene's germline CDR1 is SGDLS and CDR2 YYNGEE. This sample is part of a study of control samples from healthy donors and cancer patients. Libraries were prepared by immunoSEQ multiplex PCR; TCRdb keeps only in-frame clonotypes and omits some of them. The sample lists about 100,000 clones, around 80% occurring once. Sequencing was performed on blood. This TCR came from a man in his late teens or twenties in good health. The rearrangement links TRBV9 to TRBJ1-3, with 9 bases matching TRBD1. The CDR3: CASSPWDRASGNTIYF. CDR3 in DNA: TGTGCCAGCAGCCCTTGGGACAGGGCCTCTGGAAACACCATATATTTT.